This T cell receptor (beta chain) derives from a study of blood T cells in healthy people across ages. On the study more broadly: About one barcoded beta molecule was captured per two T cells (by template switching).

Notes on this clonotype: Its antigen is not known.

Regarding the study as a whole: Strong correlation was found linking TCR beta diversity to naive T cell percentage.

Every sample had a minimum of 6 million PBMCs isolated. Per germline, CDR1 SGHTA and CDR2 FQGTGA. The CDR3 runs 13 residues. Between the trimmed V and J ends, which lost 5 bases and 7 bases, there was a span of 12 bases. Alongside a J-beta primer mix, a sample-barcoded 5' primer served in a second PCR lasting roughly 6 to 12 cycles. TCRdb re-called the 5' RACE reads through MiXCR, storing one row per CDR3 protein. Of 780,000 or so distinct CDR3 sequences in the sample, 20% to 30% are singletons; the top ten hold under 4.5%. These data were also reused for a study on T cells of mothers and their children.

Material for sequencing was blood. The chain uses TRBV7-3 and TRBJ2-1, with D possibly TRBD2 on 6 matching bases. This TCR was recovered from a boy between 10 and 17 years old in good health. This chain's CDR3 is CASSGPGGNEQFF. CDR3 in DNA: TGTGCCAGCAGCGGCCCCGGGGGAAATGAGCAGTTCTTC.